This T cell receptor beta chain was documented in a study of blood T cell repertoires in COVID-19. In the source study's methods: Amplification with reference gene primers provided the estimates of nucleated cell counts. TCRdb's copy holds only in-frame clones and misses some; the assay was immunoSEQ multiplex PCR. The V and J calls and clone size come from that table; D and trimming were worked out from the DNA. The sample contains 330,000 or so clones, approximately 90% of which appear only once. The Seattle patients, enrolled during active infection, were followed longitudinally. The CDR3 is 13 amino acids. V was trimmed by 4 bases and J by 2 bases, leaving 9 bases between them. Germline V gives CDR1 SGDLS, CDR2 YYNGEE. This clone was counted between two and nine times.

This TCR derives from a man younger than 45 with COVID-19, enrolled during active disease. The chain links TRBV9 to TRBJ1-2; weak D call: TRBD1 (5 bases). Sample: peripheral blood. CDR3 in amino acids: CASSLNRNYGYTF. The CDR3 region has the DNA TGTGCCAGCAGCCTAAACAGGAACTATGGCTACACCTTC.